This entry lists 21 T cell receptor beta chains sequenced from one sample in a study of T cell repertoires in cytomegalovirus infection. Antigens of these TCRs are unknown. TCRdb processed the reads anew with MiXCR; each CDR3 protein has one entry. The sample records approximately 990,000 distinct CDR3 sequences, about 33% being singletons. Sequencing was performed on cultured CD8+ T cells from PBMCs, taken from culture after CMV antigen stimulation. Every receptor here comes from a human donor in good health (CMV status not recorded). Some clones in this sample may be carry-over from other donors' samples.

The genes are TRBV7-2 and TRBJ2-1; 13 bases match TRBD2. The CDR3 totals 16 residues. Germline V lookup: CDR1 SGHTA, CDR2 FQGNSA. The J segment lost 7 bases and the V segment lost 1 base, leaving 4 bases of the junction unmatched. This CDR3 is CASSLEGLAGVNEQFF. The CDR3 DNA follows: TGTGCCAGCAGCTTAGAAGGACTAGCGGGGGTAAATGAGCAGTTCTTC. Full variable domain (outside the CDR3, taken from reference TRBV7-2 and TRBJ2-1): GAGVSQSPSNKVTEKGKDVELRCDPISGHTALYWYRQSLGQGLEFLIYFQGNSAPDKSGLPSDRFSAERTGGSVSTLTIQRTQQEDSAVYLCASSLEGLAGVNEQFFGPGTRLTVL.

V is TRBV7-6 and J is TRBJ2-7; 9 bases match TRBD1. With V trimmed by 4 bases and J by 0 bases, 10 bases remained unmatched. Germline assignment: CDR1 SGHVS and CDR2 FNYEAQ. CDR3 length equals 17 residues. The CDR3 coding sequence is TGTGCCAGCAGCTCCCCCGGAACAGGGGGCGTCTCCTACGAGCAGTACTTC. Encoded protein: CASSSPGTGGVSYEQYF.

The CDR3 nucleotides are TGTGCCAGCAGTGCGGCAGGCCACTACGAGCAGTACGTC. It encodes CASSAAGHYEQYV. The chain is built from TRBV6-1 and TRBJ2-7; the D is unclear. Germline V CDR1 and CDR2: MNHNS, SASEGT. V was shortened by 4 bases and J by 3 bases, with 10 bases between the two germline ends. CDR3 length: 13 amino acids.

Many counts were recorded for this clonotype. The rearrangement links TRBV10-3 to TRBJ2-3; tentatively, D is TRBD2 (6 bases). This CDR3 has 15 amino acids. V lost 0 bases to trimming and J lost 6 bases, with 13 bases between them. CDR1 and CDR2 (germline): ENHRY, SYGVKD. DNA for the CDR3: TGTGCCATCAGTGAGTCGAACCCCCGGGAGGATACGCAGTATTTT. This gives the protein CAISESNPREDTQYF.

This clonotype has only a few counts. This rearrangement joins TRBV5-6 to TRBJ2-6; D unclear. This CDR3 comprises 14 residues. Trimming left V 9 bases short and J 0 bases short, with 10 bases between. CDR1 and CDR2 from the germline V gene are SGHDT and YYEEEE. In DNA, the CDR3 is TGTGCCACCCAAGACACCTCTGGGGCCAACGTCCTGACTTTC. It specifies CATQDTSGANVLTF.

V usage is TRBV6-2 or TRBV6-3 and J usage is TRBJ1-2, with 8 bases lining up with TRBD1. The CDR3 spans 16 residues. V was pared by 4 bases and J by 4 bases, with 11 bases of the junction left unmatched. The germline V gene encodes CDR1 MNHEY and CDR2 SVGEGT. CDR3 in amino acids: CASSSVRDRPIYGYTF. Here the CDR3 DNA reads TGTGCCAGCAGTTCCGTCCGGGACAGGCCGATCTATGGCTACACCTTC.

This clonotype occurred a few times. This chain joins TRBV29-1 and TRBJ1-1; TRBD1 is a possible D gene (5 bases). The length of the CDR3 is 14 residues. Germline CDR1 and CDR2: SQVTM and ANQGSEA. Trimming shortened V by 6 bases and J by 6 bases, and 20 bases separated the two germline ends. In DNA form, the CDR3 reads TGCAGCGTCCCTGAATGGTTTGGGGGGGCTGAAGCTTTCTTT. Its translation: CSVPEWFGGAEAFF.

CDR3 sequence (DNA): TGTGCCAGCAGCTTAGGACGAAGGGGTCCAAATCAGCCCCAGCATTTT. This sequence encodes CASSLGRRGPNQPQHF. The chain employs TRBV11-2 and TRBJ1-5; D might be TRBD1 (5 bases). This CDR3 comprises 16 residues. Germline V gene sequence: CDR1 SGHAT, CDR2 FQNNGV. The V end was cut by 1 base, the J end by 4 bases, with 14 bases between.

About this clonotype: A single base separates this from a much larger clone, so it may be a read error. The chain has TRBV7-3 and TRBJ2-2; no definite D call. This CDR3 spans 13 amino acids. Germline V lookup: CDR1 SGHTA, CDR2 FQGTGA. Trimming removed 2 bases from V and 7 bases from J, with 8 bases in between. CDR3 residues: CASSLGNGGELFF. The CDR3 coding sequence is TGTGCCAGCAGCTTAGGGAACGGCGGGGAGCTGTTTTTT.

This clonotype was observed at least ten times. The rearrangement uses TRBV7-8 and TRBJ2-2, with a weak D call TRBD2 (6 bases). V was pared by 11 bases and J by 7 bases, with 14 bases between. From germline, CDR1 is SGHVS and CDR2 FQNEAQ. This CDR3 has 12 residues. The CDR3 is CACQGGGGELFF. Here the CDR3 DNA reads TGTGCCTGCCAGGGAGGTGGCGGGGAGCTGTTTTTT.

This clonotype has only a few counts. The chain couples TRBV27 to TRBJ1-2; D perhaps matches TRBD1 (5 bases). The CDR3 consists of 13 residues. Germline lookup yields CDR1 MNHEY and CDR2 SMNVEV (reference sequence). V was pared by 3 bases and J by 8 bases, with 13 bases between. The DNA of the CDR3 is TGTGCCAGCAGTTTCGGGACTTTTTCGGGCTACACCTTC. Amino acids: CASSFGTFSGYTF.

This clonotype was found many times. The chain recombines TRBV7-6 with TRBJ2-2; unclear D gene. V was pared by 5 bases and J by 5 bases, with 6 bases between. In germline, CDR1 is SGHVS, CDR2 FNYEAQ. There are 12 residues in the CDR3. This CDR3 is CASSVITGELFF. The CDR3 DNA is TGTGCCAGCAGCGTCATAACCGGGGAGCTGTTTTTT.

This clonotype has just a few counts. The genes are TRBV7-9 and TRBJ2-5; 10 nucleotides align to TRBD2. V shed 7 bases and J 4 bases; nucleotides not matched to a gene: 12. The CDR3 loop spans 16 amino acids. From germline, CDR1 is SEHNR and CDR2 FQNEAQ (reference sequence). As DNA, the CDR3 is TGTGCCAGCACCCCGTTACTCCTAGCGGGGGTAGAGACCCAGTACTTC. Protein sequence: CASTPLLLAGVETQYF.

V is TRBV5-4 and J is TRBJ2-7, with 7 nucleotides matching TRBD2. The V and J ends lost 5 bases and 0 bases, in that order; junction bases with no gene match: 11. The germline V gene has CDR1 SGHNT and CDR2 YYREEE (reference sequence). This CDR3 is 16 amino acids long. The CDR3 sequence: CASSGSFGGFSYEQYF. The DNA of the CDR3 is TGTGCCAGCAGTGGGAGTTTCGGGGGGTTCTCCTACGAGCAGTACTTC. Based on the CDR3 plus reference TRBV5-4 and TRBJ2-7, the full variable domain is ETGVTQSPTHLIKTRGQQVTLRCSSQSGHNTVSWYQQALGQGPQFIFQYYREEENGRGNFPPRFSGLQFPNYSSELNVNALELDDSALYLCASSGSFGGFSYEQYFGPGTRLTVT.

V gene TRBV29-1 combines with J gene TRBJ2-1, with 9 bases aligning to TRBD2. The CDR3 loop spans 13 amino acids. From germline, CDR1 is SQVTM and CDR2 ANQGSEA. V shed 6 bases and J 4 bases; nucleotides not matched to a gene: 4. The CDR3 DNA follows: TGCAGCGTCAGCGGGGGGACATACAATGAGCAGTTCTTC. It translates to CSVSGGTYNEQFF.

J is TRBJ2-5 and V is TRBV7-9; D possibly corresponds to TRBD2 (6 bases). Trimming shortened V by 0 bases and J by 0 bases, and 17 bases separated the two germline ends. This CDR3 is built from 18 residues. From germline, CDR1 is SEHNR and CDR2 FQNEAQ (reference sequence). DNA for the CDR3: TGTGCCAGCAGCTTAGCGCCGGGAGAGAGAGAAAACCAAGAGACCCAGTACTTC. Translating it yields CASSLAPGERENQETQYF.

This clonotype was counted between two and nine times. The CDR3 region is CASSSTVAGFGPGDTIYF. The CDR3 coding sequence is TGTGCCAGCAGCTCGACAGTTGCGGGCTTTGGGCCGGGTGACACCATATATTTT. V and J are TRBV7-6 and TRBJ1-3, with D perhaps TRBD1 (5 bases). The V gene lost 4 bases and the J gene lost 8 bases, with 27 bases spanning the gap. Germline assignment: CDR1 SGHVS and CDR2 FNYEAQ. This CDR3 spans 18 amino acids. Together with reference TRBV7-6 and TRBJ1-3, the CDR3 gives the full variable domain: GAGVSQSPRYKVTKRGQDVALRCDPISGHVSLYWYRQALGQGPEFLTYFNYEAQQDKSGLPNDRFSAERPEGSISTLTIQRTEQRDSAMYRCASSSTVAGFGPGDTIYFGEGSWLTVV.

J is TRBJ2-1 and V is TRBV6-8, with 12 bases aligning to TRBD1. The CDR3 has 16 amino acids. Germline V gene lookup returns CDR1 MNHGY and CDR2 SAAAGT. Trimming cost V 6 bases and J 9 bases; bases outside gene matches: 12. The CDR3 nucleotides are TGTGCCAGCAGCCGATCCAGGGGACAGGGGGCAGGTGAGCAGTTCTTC. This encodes CASSRSRGQGAGEQFF.

The CDR3 sequence: CASSQDPPVAGDNEQFF. The CDR3 coding sequence is TGTGCCAGCAGCCAAGATCCTCCGGTAGCGGGAGATAATGAGCAGTTCTTC. This sequence joins TRBV4-2 and TRBJ2-1, with 9 bases lining up with TRBD2. Germline V gene data show CDR1 as LGHNA and CDR2 as YNFKEQ. Trimming took 0 bases from V and 7 from J; bases not matched to a gene: 10. This CDR3 is 17 amino acids long.

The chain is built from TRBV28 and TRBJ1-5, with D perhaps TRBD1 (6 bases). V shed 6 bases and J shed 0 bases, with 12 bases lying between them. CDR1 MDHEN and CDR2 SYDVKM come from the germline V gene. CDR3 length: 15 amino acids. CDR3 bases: TGTGCCAGCAGAAAGGGGGTCTTTAGCAATCAGCCCCAGCATTTT. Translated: CASRKGVFSNQPQHF.

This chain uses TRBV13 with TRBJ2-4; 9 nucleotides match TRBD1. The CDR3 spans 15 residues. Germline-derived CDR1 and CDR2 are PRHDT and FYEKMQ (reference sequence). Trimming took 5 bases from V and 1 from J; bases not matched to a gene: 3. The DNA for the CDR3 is TGTGCCAGCAGCGGACAGGGGAGGGCCAAAAACATTCAGTACTTC. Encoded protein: CASSGQGRAKNIQYF.